Listed below are T cell receptor beta chains from one sample, sequenced in a study of T cells after yellow fever vaccination. TCRdb reprocessed the 5' RACE reads with MiXCR, giving one entry per CDR3 protein. Of 500,000 to 650,000 distinct CDR3 sequences listed, about 12% were seen once; the top ten hold 15%. This specimen was PBMCs, taken on the day of the yellow fever booster vaccination. All receptors come from a man aged 25-45 years who received the YFV17D yellow fever vaccine. The CDR3 runs from the conserved cysteine through the conserved F or W. A D gene is named only where the DNA matches it firmly. Not every row has a clone size; where given, it reads once, few, many or a size class.

clone_size	v_call	j_call	cdr3_length	d_call	cdr3_aa	cdr3_nt
many	TRBV20-1	TRBJ2-2	11	.	CSASTGPELFF	TGCAGTGCTAGTACAGGTCCTGAGCTGTTTTTT
few	TRBV12-3/TRBV12-4	TRBJ2-1	12	.	CASSLANGREVF	TGTGCCAGCAGTTTAGCTAACGGACGAGAGGTCTTC
.	TRBV5-1	TRBJ2-2	19	TRBD2	CASSRTGLAGGRNTGELFF	TGCGCCAGCAGCAGAACGGGACTAGCGGGAGGTAGAAACACCGGGGAGCTGTTTTTT
.	TRBV29-1	TRBJ2-1	13	TRBD2	CSVLQGTRTEQFF	TGCAGCGTCCTGCAGGGGACTAGAACTGAGCAGTTCTTC
.	TRBV6-1	TRBJ1-5	13	.	CASRAGGNQPQHF	TGTGCCAGCAGGGCGGGGGGCAATCAGCCCCAGCATTTT
.	TRBV4-1	TRBJ2-1	14	.	CASSQVYARNEQFF	TGCGCCAGCAGCCAAGTGTACGCCCGAAATGAGCAGTTCTTC
.	TRBV7-9	TRBJ2-3	15	.	CASSLVGQSTDTQYF	TGTGCCAGCAGCTTAGTGGGCCAGAGCACAGATACGCAGTATTTT
.	TRBV9	TRBJ2-7	15	TRBD1	CASSVGTEPFYEQYF	TGTGCCAGCAGCGTCGGGACAGAACCCTTCTACGAGCAGTACTTC
few	TRBV20-1	TRBJ1-2	14	.	CSAREQAVNYGYTF	TGCAGTGCTAGAGAGCAGGCGGTTAACTATGGCTACACCTTC
.	TRBV21-1	TRBJ2-5	12	.	CASSRPMWTQYF	TGTGCCAGCAGCCGTCCCATGTGGACCCAGTACTTC
.	TRBV18	TRBJ2-5	15	.	CASSPGQNQHSDQYF	TGTGCCAGCTCACCAGGCCAGAACCAACACAGTGACCAGTACTTC
few	TRBV12-3/TRBV12-4	TRBJ2-1	15	TRBD2	CASSLMGLAGVGQFF	TGTGCCAGCAGTTTAATGGGACTAGCGGGAGTCGGACAGTTCTTC